This T cell receptor beta chain was captured in a study of OX40 agonist ivuxolimab in advanced cancers. Study as a whole: Every 2 weeks, ivuxolimab was infused into the patients intravenously at between 0.01 and 10 mg/kg.

Study results and caveats: Doses of 0.1 to 3.0 mg/kg were accompanied by clonal expansion of CD4+ and CD8+ blood T cells by week 6. Expanded clones were, on average, more numerous among CD8+ T cells than CD4+.

This CDR3 comprises 14 residues. The germline CDR1 and CDR2 sequences are SQVTM and ANQGSEA. V gave up 6 bases and J gave up 2 bases, with 14 bases separating them. On this clone: No antigen is known for it.

TCRdb's table, derived via immunoSEQ multiplex PCR, lists solely in-frame clones and lacks some. The table has about 64,000 clones, around four fifths seen once. This sequence joins TRBV29-1 and TRBJ2-4; D ambiguous. The receptor's source is an adult with an advanced solid tumor such as melanoma, head and neck, liver or kidney cancer. Sample: CD4+ or CD8+ T cells sorted from blood, taken in a trial of the OX40 agonist ivuxolimab. CDR3 region: CSVASGLTKNIQYF. In DNA, the CDR3 is TGCAGCGTAGCCTCTGGATTGACCAAAAACATTCAGTACTTC.